This passage covers 29 T cell receptor beta chains from one sample sequenced in a study. TCRdb re-analysed the RT-PCR reads in MiXCR, keeping a single row per CDR3 protein. The data contain almost 700,000 distinct CDR3 sequences, about 14% of them singletons. Sequencing was carried out using memory CD4+ T cells from blood. Receptor source: a female donor in good health, serving as a healthy control.

This sequence joins TRBV6-2 or TRBV6-3 and TRBJ1-2, with 8 nucleotides matching TRBD1. CDR3 length: 14 amino acids. Losses at the gene ends were 5 bases for V and 5 bases for J; bases not matched to a gene: 7. CDR1 and CDR2 from the germline V gene are MNHEY and SVGEGT. For the CDR3, the DNA is TGTGCCAGCAGTGAGACAGGGGACCTATATGGCTACACCTTC. As protein: CASSETGDLYGYTF.

This chain connects TRBV9 to TRBJ2-3; 7 bases map to TRBD2. The J segment lost 3 bases and the V segment lost 0 bases, leaving 19 bases of the junction unmatched. Germline V CDR1 and CDR2: SGDLS, YYNGEE. The CDR3 has 20 amino acids. CDR3 loop: CASSVARRTSGRAGTDTQYF. CDR3 bases: TGTGCCAGCAGCGTAGCTAGGAGGACTAGTGGAAGGGCTGGAACAGATACGCAGTATTTT.

The chain combines TRBV25-1 with TRBJ2-7; D is ambiguous. The germline CDR1 and CDR2 sequences are MGHDK and SYGVNS. The CDR3 is 14 amino acids. V was pared by 6 bases and J by 0 bases, with 12 bases between. The CDR3 spells CASRGLWGSYEQYF. In DNA, the CDR3 is TGTGCCAGCAGGGGTCTCTGGGGCTCCTACGAGCAGTACTTC.

The chain recombines TRBV6-2 or TRBV6-3 with TRBJ1-5; TRBD1 matches at 10 bases. Looked up from germline, CDR1 is MNHEY and CDR2 is SVGEGT. This CDR3 spans 13 amino acids. The J segment lost 6 bases and the V segment lost 7 bases, leaving 3 bases of the junction unmatched. DNA for the CDR3: TGTGCCAGCACGGGACAGGGGATTCAGCCCCAGCATTTT. As protein: CASTGQGIQPQHF.

This clonotype was seen only a few times. This rearrangement joins TRBV14 to TRBJ2-4, with D perhaps TRBD2 (6 bases). The CDR3 length is 16 residues. Trimming removed 4 bases at V and 6 bases at J, with 19 bases between. In germline, CDR1 is SGHDN, CDR2 FVKESK. In nucleotides, the CDR3 is TGTGCCAGCAGCCCCCCAGGAAGGGCAGCGGGAAACATTCAGTACTTC. This translates into CASSPPGRAAGNIQYF.

The V call is TRBV6-5, the J call TRBJ1-4, with 9 bases lining up with TRBD1. This CDR3 contains 14 residues. Germline V gene lookup returns CDR1 MNHEY and CDR2 SVGAGI. Trimming removed 6 bases from V and 5 bases from J; junction bases left unmatched: 4. Written as DNA, the CDR3 is TGTGCCAGCAGCCGAGACAGGGGGAATGAAAAACTGTTTTTT. Translated: CASSRDRGNEKLFF.

Many counts were recorded for this clonotype. The chain links TRBV20-1 to TRBJ2-3, with 8 bases that match TRBD2. CDR1 and CDR2 from the germline V gene are DFQATT and SNEGSKA (reference sequence). V shed 0 bases and J 4 bases; nucleotides not matched to a gene: 6. This CDR3 region has 15 residues. The CDR3, as DNA: TGCAGTGCTAGAGACACGCGGGAGGCGCCAGATACGCAGTATTTT. Amino acids: CSARDTREAPDTQYF.

This clonotype has at least ten counts. The V call is TRBV29-1, the J call TRBJ2-5, with a tentative D call TRBD1 (6 bases). Germline V CDR1 and CDR2: SQVTM, ANQGSEA. Between the trimmed V and J ends, which lost 7 bases and 2 bases, there was a span of 17 bases. The CDR3 totals 14 residues. In nucleotides, the CDR3 is TGCAGCGCTGACGACAGGCTCACACAAGAGACCCAGTACTTC. Translation: CSADDRLTQETQYF.

This clonotype was seen ten or more times. This rearrangement joins TRBV20-1 to TRBJ2-7, with TRBD1 matching 7 bases. The CDR3 runs to 14 residues. CDR1 is DFQATT, CDR2 SNEGSKA, per germline (reference sequence). After removal of 0 bases from V and 0 bases from J, the junction contained 2 bases not matched to a gene. CDR3 protein: CSARDGQDSYEQYF. The DNA of the CDR3 is TGCAGTGCTAGAGACGGACAGGACTCCTACGAGCAGTACTTC.

This clonotype appeared many times. The chain joins TRBV6-5 to TRBJ2-3; possible D gene TRBD2, 5 bases. Germline CDR1 reads MNHEY; CDR2 reads SVGAGI. The CDR3 totals 11 residues. Trimming pared 6 bases from V and 6 bases from J, leaving 7 bases between. CDR3 residues: CASRSGDTQYF. CDR3 in DNA: TGTGCCAGCAGGTCGGGGGATACGCAGTATTTT.

The gene calls are TRBV20-1 and TRBJ2-1; 8 positions match TRBD1. The CDR3 consists of 12 residues. Germline V gene data show CDR1 as DFQATT and CDR2 as SNEGSKA (reference sequence). V shed 5 bases and J 6 bases; nucleotides not matched to a gene: 3. This chain's CDR3 is CSADDRGNEQFF. CDR3 coding DNA: TGCAGTGCTGACGACAGGGGCAATGAGCAGTTCTTC.

The chain carries TRBV7-2 and TRBJ2-7, with 8 bases matching TRBD2. The CDR3 is 15 residues long. V was clipped by 1 base and J by 2 bases; unmatched bases: 4. Germline CDR1 is SGHTA and CDR2 is FQGNSA. The DNA for the CDR3 is TGTGCCAGCAGCTTAGGGGTTAGCGGGACCTACGAGCAGTACTTC. Translated, it gives CASSLGVSGTYEQYF.

This clonotype turned up a few times. The rearrangement uses TRBV7-3 and TRBJ2-3; no reliable D call. This CDR3 has 16 residues. CDR1 is SGHTA, CDR2 FQGTGA, per germline. Trimming removed 5 bases at V and 0 bases at J, with 15 bases between. CDR3 sequence: CASSDDTQRSTDTQYF. CDR3 bases: TGTGCCAGCAGCGATGACACTCAAAGAAGCACAGATACGCAGTATTTT.

Ten or more counts support this clonotype. The rearrangement uses TRBV5-1 and TRBJ2-7; possible D gene TRBD2, 6 bases. Trimming removed 5 bases from V and 1 base from J, with 19 bases in between. Germline CDR1 is SGHRS and CDR2 is YFSETQ. The length of the CDR3 is 16 residues. The CDR3 spells CASSAGMVGLSYEQYF. CDR3 nucleotide sequence: TGCGCCAGCAGTGCGGGGATGGTGGGTTTGTCCTACGAGCAGTACTTC. The complete variable domain, with remaining parts taken from reference TRBV5-1 and TRBJ2-7, reads KAGVTQTPRYLIKTRGQQVTLSCSPISGHRSVSWYQQTPGQGLQFLFEYFSETQRNKGNFPGRFSGRQFSNSRSEMNVSTLELGDSALYLCASSAGMVGLSYEQYFGPGTRLTVT.

The chain combines TRBV30 with TRBJ1-5; D call uncertain. V was cut by 0 bases and J by 7 bases, with 13 bases left in between. CDR1 and CDR2 (germline): GTSNPN, SVGIG (reference sequence). The CDR3 is 14 residues long. The CDR3 is CAWSVEGNRQPQHF. In DNA form, the CDR3 reads TGTGCCTGGAGTGTAGAAGGGAATCGGCAGCCCCAGCATTTT.

In this sample, this clonotype turned up many times. CDR3 in amino acids: CASSQDSRGAYGYTF. For the CDR3, the DNA is TGCGCCAGCAGCCAAGACAGCAGGGGTGCCTATGGCTACACCTTC. The chain joins TRBV4-3 to TRBJ1-2; tentatively, D is TRBD1 (6 bases). The germline V gene encodes CDR1 LGHNA and CDR2 YSLEER. The germline V and J ends were trimmed by 0 bases and 4 bases, with 12 bases remaining between them. The CDR3 totals 15 residues.

This chain links TRBV20-1 with TRBJ2-3; TRBD1 agrees at 9 bases. CDR3 length equals 15 residues. V lost 3 bases, J lost 2 bases, and 6 bases stayed unmatched. The germline V gene has CDR1 DFQATT and CDR2 SNEGSKA (reference sequence). In DNA form, the CDR3 reads TGCAGTGCTAGCGTGAGGACAGGGGCCACAGATACGCAGTATTTT. Its translation is CSASVRTGATDTQYF.

This clonotype has more than one count but fewer than ten. The chain couples TRBV9 to TRBJ2-2; maybe TRBD2 (6 bases). The V and J ends lost 4 bases and 3 bases respectively, with 13 bases between them. The CDR3 consists of 15 residues. Germline V gives CDR1 SGDLS, CDR2 YYNGEE. CDR3 residues: CASSSVDYYTGELFF. CDR3 bases: TGTGCCAGCAGCTCCGTGGACTACTACACCGGGGAGCTGTTTTTT.

V gene TRBV20-1 combines with J gene TRBJ2-1, with D maybe TRBD2 (5 bases). CDR1 is DFQATT, CDR2 SNEGSKA, per germline (reference sequence). With 0 bases removed from V and 4 bases from J, the gap between germline ends came to 13 bases. CDR3 size: 15 residues. CDR3 bases: TGCAGTGCTAGAGATTGGGCGGGTTATTACAATGAGCAGTTCTTC. Protein product: CSARDWAGYYNEQFF.

V gene TRBV24-1 combines with J gene TRBJ2-3; TRBD2 might be the D (5 bases). Germline-derived CDR1 and CDR2 are KGHDR and SFDVKD. Between the trimmed V and J ends, which lost 0 bases and 6 bases, there was a span of 9 bases. This CDR3 spans 14 amino acids. CDR3 coding DNA: TGTGCCACCAGTGATTTGCAGGAGGCGGATACGCAGTATTTT. Its protein product is CATSDLQEADTQYF.

This clonotype was detected a few times. The V gene is TRBV6-5, the J gene TRBJ2-6; a weak D match, TRBD2 (7 bases). The CDR3 loop spans 15 amino acids. Between the trimmed V and J ends, which lost 8 bases and 2 bases, there was a span of 13 bases. Germline V CDR1 and CDR2: MNHEY, SVGAGI. The CDR3 loop is CASARGGAGANVLTF. As DNA, the CDR3 is TGTGCCAGCGCCAGAGGGGGGGCTGGGGCCAACGTCCTGACTTTC.

This clonotype was recorded many times. The chain carries TRBV20-1 and TRBJ2-1, with 12 bases fitting TRBD2. V was pared by 5 bases and J by 7 bases, with 6 bases of the junction left unmatched. This CDR3 has 14 residues. Germline values: CDR1 DFQATT, CDR2 SNEGSKA (reference sequence). The CDR3 DNA reads as TGCAGTGCTCCCCTAGCGGGAGGGCGGAATGAGCAGTTCTTC. Its translation is CSAPLAGGRNEQFF.

This chain joins TRBV5-1 and TRBJ1-5; a weak D match, TRBD1 (5 bases). CDR1 is SGHRS and CDR2 is YFSETQ in the germline V gene. CDR3 size: 17 residues. The V and J ends lost 0 bases and 0 bases respectively, with 13 bases between them. The CDR3 DNA sequence: TGCGCCAGCAGCTTGGGACAGACATCTAATAGCAATCAGCCCCAGCATTTT. Residues: CASSLGQTSNSNQPQHF.

This clonotype was seen ten or more times. The V gene is TRBV20-1, the J gene TRBJ2-2, with a tentative D call TRBD2 (6 bases). This CDR3 comprises 14 residues. Looked up from germline, CDR1 is DFQATT and CDR2 is SNEGSKA (reference sequence). Trimming removed 1 base at V and 7 bases at J, with 13 bases between. In DNA form, the CDR3 reads TGCAGTGCTAGAGGCGGAGGAGGGATCGGGGAGCTGTTTTTT. This gives the protein CSARGGGGIGELFF.

The chain links TRBV15 to TRBJ1-1; D is unresolved. CDR1 is LNHNV, CDR2 YYDKDF, per germline (reference sequence). The V and J ends lost 3 bases and 3 bases respectively, with 5 bases between them. The CDR3 length is 12 residues. CDR3: CATSRTDTEAFF. In nucleotides, the CDR3 is TGTGCCACCAGCAGGACGGACACTGAAGCTTTCTTT.

The genes are TRBV6-1 and TRBJ2-5; D unresolved. Looked up from germline, CDR1 is MNHNS and CDR2 is SASEGT. The CDR3 runs to 14 residues. The germline V and J ends were trimmed by 4 bases and 1 base, with 10 bases remaining between them. CDR3 coding DNA: TGTGCCAGCAGTGCCGTGTGGTTCCAAGAGACCCAGTACTTC. Protein product: CASSAVWFQETQYF.

This clonotype was detected ten times or more. The chain links TRBV24-1 to TRBJ2-1, with a tentative D call TRBD2 (6 bases). The CDR3 covers 13 residues. V was shortened by 9 bases and J by 4 bases, with 12 bases between the two germline ends. Germline V gene lookup returns CDR1 KGHDR and CDR2 SFDVKD. The CDR3 loop is CATAASAYNEQFF. The CDR3 bases are TGTGCCACCGCGGCTAGCGCATACAATGAGCAGTTCTTC.

This sequence joins TRBV30 and TRBJ1-1, with TRBD1 as a possible D gene (5 bases). Germline values: CDR1 GTSNPN, CDR2 SVGIG (reference sequence). The CDR3 extends over 13 amino acids. V was shortened by 3 bases and J by 10 bases, with 18 bases between the two germline ends. CDR3 residues: CAWSETTSGGAFF. The CDR3 DNA follows: TGTGCCTGGAGCGAGACCACCTCGGGGGGAGCTTTCTTT.

This clonotype showed up just a few times. J is TRBJ2-3 and V is TRBV7-7; 8 bases agree with TRBD2. Germline values: CDR1 SSHAT, CDR2 FNYEAQ (reference sequence). The ends lost 5 bases at V and 3 bases at J; junction bases unmatched: 7. This CDR3 is 15 amino acids long. The CDR3 nucleotides are TGTGCCAGCAGCCCCGTTGGACTAGCAACAGATACGCAGTATTTT. Its translation is CASSPVGLATDTQYF.